This is a list of T cell receptor beta chains from one sample in a study of T cells after posttransplantation cyclophosphamide. Here immunoSEQ multiplex PCR was the method, and the copy in TCRdb shows in-frame clones only, minus some. The sample records about 32,000 clones, more than 85% being singletons. The source material was naive CD4+ T cells sorted from blood. These receptors were obtained from a man aged 25-45 years in good health and a related stem cell transplant donor. The CDR3 runs from the conserved cysteine through the conserved F or W. A D gene is named only where the DNA matches it firmly. Clone size is given for some rows only: seen once, a few or many times, or a class if the clone is expanded.

J | length | D | V | size | CDR3 | DNA
TRBJ1-1 | 14 | TRBD1 | TRBV5-5 | NA | CASTTGVLNTEAFF | TGTGCCAGCACGACAGGGGTCTTGAACACTGAAGCTTTCTTT
TRBJ1-6 | 17 | TRBD1 | TRBV11-2 | NA | CASSLVGQGAYNSPLHF | TGTGCCAGCAGCTTAGTAGGACAGGGGGCTTATAATTCACCCCTCCACTTT
TRBJ1-1 | 15 | TRBD1 | TRBV16 | few | CASSHSGTGGTEAFF | TGTGCCAGCAGCCACTCCGGGACAGGGGGCACTGAAGCTTTCTTT
TRBJ2-7 | 15 | TRBD2 | TRBV11-2 | NA | CASSLVAGGSYEQYF | TGTGCCAGCAGCTTAGTTGCGGGGGGCTCCTACGAGCAGTACTTC
TRBJ2-5 | 15 | NA | TRBV12-2 | NA | CASRLRSGTRETQYF | TGTGCAAGTCGCCTCAGGTCAGGGACAAGAGAGACCCAGTACTTC
TRBJ2-2 | 16 | NA | TRBV5-1 | NA | CASSFIVASNTGELFF | TGCGCCAGCAGCTTTATCGTAGCTTCGAACACCGGGGAGCTGTTTTTT
TRBJ1-1 | 16 | TRBD1 | TRBV19 | NA | CASSMMATGVRTEAFF | TGTGCCAGTAGTATGATGGCGACAGGGGTGAGGACTGAAGCTTTCTTT
TRBJ2-2 | 15 | NA | TRBV28 | NA | CASSLQGLGTGELFF | TGTGCCAGCAGTTTACAGGGCCTAGGAACCGGGGAGCTGTTTTTT
TRBJ1-1 | 13 | NA | TRBV29-1 | NA | CSVSRTLNTEAFF | TGCAGCGTTTCCAGGACACTGAACACTGAAGCTTTCTTT
TRBJ1-5 | 16 | TRBD1 | TRBV5-1 | NA | CASSNRDRVAGQPQHF | TGCGCCAGCAGCAACCGGGACAGGGTAGCTGGCCAGCCCCAGCATTTT
TRBJ2-7 | 13 | TRBD1 | TRBV2 | NA | CASRDRVLVEQYF | TGTGCCAGCAGGGACAGGGTACTAGTGGAGCAGTACTTC
TRBJ2-7 | 13 | TRBD1 | TRBV18 | NA | CASSRDRAYEQYF | TGTGCCAGCTCACGGGACAGGGCCTACGAGCAGTACTTC
TRBJ2-5 | 14 | NA | TRBV7-9 | NA | CASSSTGEGETQYF | TGTGCCAGCAGCTCGACAGGGGAGGGGGAGACCCAGTACTTC
TRBJ2-5 | 13 | NA | TRBV7-9 | NA | CASSSDNPETQYF | TGTGCCAGCAGCTCGGACAACCCGGAGACCCAGTACTTC
TRBJ1-2 | 14 | TRBD1 | TRBV5-4 | NA | CASSWGQAPGGYTF | TGTGCCAGCAGCTGGGGACAGGCCCCGGGAGGCTACACCTTC
TRBJ2-1 | 13 | NA | TRBV2 | NA | CASKGTSFNEQFF | TGTGCCAGCAAGGGGACTTCCTTCAATGAGCAGTTCTTC
TRBJ2-1 | 16 | TRBD1 | TRBV4-1 | NA | CASSPTGTGPYNEQFF | TGCGCCAGCAGCCCGACAGGGACGGGACCCTACAATGAGCAGTTCTTC
TRBJ2-5 | 15 | NA | TRBV7-2 | NA | CASSLASGNQETQYF | TGTGCCAGCAGCTTAGCTTCCGGGAACCAAGAGACCCAGTACTTC
TRBJ2-5 | 14 | TRBD1 | TRBV28 | NA | CASRYTGGRETQYF | TGTGCCAGCAGATACACAGGGGGCAGGGAGACCCAGTACTTC
TRBJ2-3 | 14 | NA | TRBV9 | NA | CASSVDPVLDTQYF | TGTGCCAGCAGCGTAGATCCAGTCTTAGATACGCAGTATTTT
TRBJ1-4 | 15 | NA | TRBV5-6 | few | CASSLYGGTNEKLFF | TGTGCCAGCAGCTTGTATGGGGGGACTAATGAAAAACTGTTTTTT
TRBJ2-3 | 16 | TRBD2 | TRBV5-1 | NA | CASSLDLAGGTDTQYF | TGCGCCAGCAGCCTAGATCTAGCGGGGGGCACAGATACGCAGTATTTT
TRBJ2-2 | 16 | TRBD1 | TRBV6-1 | few | CASSVDRGLGTGELFF | TGTGCCAGCAGTGTGGACAGGGGGCTTGGCACCGGGGAGCTGTTTTTT
TRBJ1-1 | 13 | TRBD1 | TRBV5-4 | NA | CASSKTGMPEAFF | TGTGCCAGCAGCAAGACAGGGATGCCTGAAGCTTTCTTT
TRBJ2-3 | 11 | NA | TRBV20-1 | NA | CSARLLNTQYF | TGCAGTGCTAGATTACTAAATACGCAGTATTTT